Included here is one TCR beta chain sequence, with context. The CDR3 runs to 16 residues. V gave up 10 bases and J gave up 1 base; unmatched junction bases: 14. Germline V gives CDR1 LNHDA, CDR2 SQIVND (reference sequence). The data were obtained in a study of blood T cell repertoires in COVID-19. Overall study: PBMCs, B-cell-depleted T cells, or T cells provided the cDNA or gDNA that made up the material.

Clones were sequenced by immunoSEQ multiplex PCR, and TCRdb holds only the in-frame ones, with some missing. The sample records roughly 280,000 clones, 80% to 90% being singletons. Sequenced material: peripheral blood. The sequence was collected from a man between 25 and 39 years old with active or convalescent COVID-19. J is TRBJ2-3 and V is TRBV19, with 7 bases matching TRBD1. CDR3 amino acids: CATAYNSGQGTDTQYF. The CDR3 DNA follows: TGTGCCACCGCCTACAACTCCGGACAGGGCACAGATACGCAGTATTTT.